The source of this T cell receptor (beta chain) is a study of T cells of healthy individuals. This clonotype was counted at least ten times. TCRdb reprocessed the 5' RACE reads with MiXCR, giving one entry per CDR3 protein. The data show 40,000 to 65,000 distinct CDR3 sequences, over 12% seen once. V shed 2 bases and J shed 3 bases, with 11 bases lying between them. This CDR3 comprises 15 residues. Germline V gene data show CDR1 as SGHTS and CDR2 as YDEGEE. V is TRBV5-8 and J is TRBJ2-2, with D perhaps matching TRBD1 (5 bases). This receptor was identified in a human donor in good health. The DNA for the CDR3 is TGTGCCAGCAGCTTAAGCCAGGGCTACACCGGGGAGCTGTTTTTT. This gives the protein CASSLSQGYTGELFF.